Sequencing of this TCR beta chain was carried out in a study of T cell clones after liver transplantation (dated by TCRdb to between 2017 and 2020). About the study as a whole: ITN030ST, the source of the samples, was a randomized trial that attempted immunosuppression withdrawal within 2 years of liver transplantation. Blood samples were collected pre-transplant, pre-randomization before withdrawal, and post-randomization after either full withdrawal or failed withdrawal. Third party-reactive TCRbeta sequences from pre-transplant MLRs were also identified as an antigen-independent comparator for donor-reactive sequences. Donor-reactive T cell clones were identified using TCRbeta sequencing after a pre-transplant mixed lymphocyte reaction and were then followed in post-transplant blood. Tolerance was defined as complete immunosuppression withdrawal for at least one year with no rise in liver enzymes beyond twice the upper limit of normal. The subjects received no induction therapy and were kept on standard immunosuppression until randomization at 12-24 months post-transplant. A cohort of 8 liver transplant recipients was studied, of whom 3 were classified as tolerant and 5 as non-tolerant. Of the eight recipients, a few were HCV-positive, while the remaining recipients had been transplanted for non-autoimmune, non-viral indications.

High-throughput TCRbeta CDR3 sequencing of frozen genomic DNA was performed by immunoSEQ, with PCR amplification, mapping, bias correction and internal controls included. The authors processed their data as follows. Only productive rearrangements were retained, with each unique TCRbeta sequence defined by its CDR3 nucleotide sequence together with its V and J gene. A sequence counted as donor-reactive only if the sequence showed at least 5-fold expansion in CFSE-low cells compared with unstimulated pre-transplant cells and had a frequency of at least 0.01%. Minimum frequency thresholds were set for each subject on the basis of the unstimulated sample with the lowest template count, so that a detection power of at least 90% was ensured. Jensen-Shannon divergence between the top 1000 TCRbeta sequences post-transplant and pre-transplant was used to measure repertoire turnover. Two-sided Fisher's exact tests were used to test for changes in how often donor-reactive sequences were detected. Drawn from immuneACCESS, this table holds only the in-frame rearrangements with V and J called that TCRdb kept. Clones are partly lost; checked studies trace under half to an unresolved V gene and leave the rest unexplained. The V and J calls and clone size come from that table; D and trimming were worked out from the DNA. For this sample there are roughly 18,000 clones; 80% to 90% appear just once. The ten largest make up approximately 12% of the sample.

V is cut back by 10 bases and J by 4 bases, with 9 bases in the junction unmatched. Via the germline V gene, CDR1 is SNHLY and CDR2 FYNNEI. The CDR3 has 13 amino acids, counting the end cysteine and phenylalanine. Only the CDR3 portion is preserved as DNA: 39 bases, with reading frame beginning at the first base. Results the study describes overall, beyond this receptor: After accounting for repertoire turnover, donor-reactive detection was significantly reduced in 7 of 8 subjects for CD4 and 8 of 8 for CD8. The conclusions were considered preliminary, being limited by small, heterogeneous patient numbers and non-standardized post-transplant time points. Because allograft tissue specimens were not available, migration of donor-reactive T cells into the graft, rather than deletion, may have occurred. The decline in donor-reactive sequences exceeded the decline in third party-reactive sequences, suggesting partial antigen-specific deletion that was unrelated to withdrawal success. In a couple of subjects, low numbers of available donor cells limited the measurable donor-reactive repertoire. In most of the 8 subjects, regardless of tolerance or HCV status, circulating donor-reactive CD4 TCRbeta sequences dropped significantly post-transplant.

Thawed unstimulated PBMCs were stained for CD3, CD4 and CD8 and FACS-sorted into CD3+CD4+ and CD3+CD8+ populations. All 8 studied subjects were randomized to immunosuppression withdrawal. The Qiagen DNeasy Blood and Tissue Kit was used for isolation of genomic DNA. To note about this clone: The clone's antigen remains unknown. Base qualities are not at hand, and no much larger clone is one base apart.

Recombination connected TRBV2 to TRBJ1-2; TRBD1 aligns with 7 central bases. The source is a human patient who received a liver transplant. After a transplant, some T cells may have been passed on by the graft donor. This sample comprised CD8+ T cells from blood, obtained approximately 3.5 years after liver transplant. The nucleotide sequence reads TGTGCCAACCTACAGGGGATCAGCTATGGCTACACCTTC. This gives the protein CANLQGISYGYTF.